Shown below are 30 T cell receptor beta chains from a single sample sequenced in a study of OX40 agonist ivuxolimab in advanced cancers. Some clones are missing from TCRdb's copy, which holds only in-frame ones; the method was immunoSEQ multiplex PCR. Of fewer than 85,000 clones listed, 92% were seen once; the top ten hold about 9.1%. Specimen: CD4+ or CD8+ T cells sorted from blood, collected in a trial of the OX40 agonist ivuxolimab. These receptors all come from an adult with an advanced solid tumor such as melanoma, head and neck, liver or kidney cancer.

V usage is TRBV7-8 and J usage is TRBJ1-2; D is ambiguous. The CDR3 has 14 amino acids. Per germline, CDR1 SGHVS and CDR2 FQNEAQ. V was cut by 3 bases and J by 5 bases, with 13 bases left in between. CDR3 nucleotide sequence: TGTGCCAGCAGCTTGGGAGGAGGCGGGTATGGCTACACCTTC. Amino acid sequence: CASSLGGGGYGYTF.

The chain is built from TRBV5-1 and TRBJ2-7; TRBD1 agrees at 9 bases. This CDR3 has 15 amino acids. The germline V gene has CDR1 SGHRS and CDR2 YFSETQ. The J segment lost 3 bases and the V segment lost 4 bases, leaving 8 bases of the junction unmatched. This CDR3 is CASSIWTGVNYEQYF. The DNA of the CDR3 is TGCGCCAGCAGCATCTGGACAGGGGTAAACTACGAGCAGTACTTC.

The gene calls are TRBV2 and TRBJ2-3; 7 nucleotides line up with TRBD1. The J segment lost 2 bases and the V segment lost 8 bases, leaving 4 bases of the junction unmatched. Per the germline V gene, CDR1 is SNHLY and CDR2 is FYNNEI. The CDR3 is 13 amino acids. CDR3 sequence: CASPGQITDTQYF. CDR3 coding DNA: TGTGCCAGCCCGGGACAGATCACAGATACGCAGTATTTT.

The rearrangement links TRBV6-5 to TRBJ2-5; D remains ambiguous. CDR3 length equals 14 residues. Germline V lookup: CDR1 MNHEY, CDR2 SVGAGI. V lost 6 bases and J lost 3, with 14 bases in between. CDR3 nucleotide sequence: TGTGCCAGCAGCCCTCGAGAACGAGAAGAGACCCAGTACTTC. Translation: CASSPREREETQYF.

This clone appeared once. This chain uses TRBV5-6 with TRBJ1-5; TRBD1 matches 10 bases. There are 16 residues in the CDR3. With 1 base clipped from V and 7 bases from J, the junction kept 8 bases outside the gene matches. The germline gives CDR1 SGHDT, CDR2 YYEEEE. DNA for the CDR3: TGTGCCAGCAGCTTGTATGGGACAGGGGCAGGCCAGCCCCAGCATTTT. It encodes CASSLYGTGAGQPQHF.

This chain joins TRBV7-6 and TRBJ1-2; D remains unclear. The ends were cut back, 1 base at V and 4 bases at J, with 10 bases in the middle. Germline V gene lookup returns CDR1 SGHVS and CDR2 FNYEAQ. The CDR3 loop spans 14 amino acids. Here the CDR3 reads CASSLGGRSYGYTF. CDR3 bases: TGTGCCAGCAGCTTAGGTGGCCGCTCCTATGGCTACACCTTC.

The CDR3 nucleotides read TGTGCCAGCAGCGTAGCGGGGACTAGCGGAGAGACCCAGTACTTC. Its translation: CASSVAGTSGETQYF. The V call is TRBV9, the J call TRBJ2-5; TRBD2 matches at 11 bases. The CDR3 sequence is 15 residues long. Germline-derived CDR1 and CDR2 are SGDLS and YYNGEE. V lost 0 bases and J lost 4; bases outside the gene matches: 2.

The V and J genes are TRBV4-2 and TRBJ2-5; TRBD2 matches 9 bases. This CDR3 spans 19 amino acids. The germline CDR1 and CDR2 sequences are LGHNA and YNFKEQ. J lost 5 bases, V lost 1 base, and 17 bases had no gene match. The chain's CDR3 is CASSQGQFRGGGASETQYF. Here the CDR3 DNA reads TGTGCCAGCAGCCAAGGCCAATTTCGGGGCGGGGGGGCCAGCGAGACCCAGTACTTC.

The genes are TRBV10-3 and TRBJ2-7; 9 bases align to TRBD1. V lost 8 bases to trimming and J lost 4 bases; unmatched junction nucleotides: 6. CDR1 is ENHRY, CDR2 SYGVKD, per germline. The CDR3 is 13 amino acids. The CDR3 reads CAIGRGTGYEQYF. In DNA, the CDR3 is TGTGCCATCGGACGGGGGACAGGGTACGAGCAGTACTTC.

The chain has TRBV18 and TRBJ2-6, with 8 bases matching TRBD1. The CDR3 contains 19 residues. Looked up from germline, CDR1 is KGHSH and CDR2 is LQKENI. The J segment lost 0 bases and the V segment lost 3 bases, leaving 10 bases of the junction unmatched. CDR3 residues: CASSPQWTGTLSGANVLTF. CDR3 nucleotides: TGTGCCAGCTCACCCCAGTGGACAGGGACCCTCTCTGGGGCCAACGTCCTGACTTTC.

The chain carries TRBV30 and TRBJ2-7, with a tentative D call TRBD1 (6 bases). The V and J ends lost 3 bases and 7 bases respectively, with 10 bases between them. CDR3 size: 11 residues. Germline CDR1 is GTSNPN and CDR2 is SVGIG (reference sequence). In DNA, the CDR3 is TGTGCCTGGAGGAGGGGGATGGAGCAGTACTTC. It specifies CAWRRGMEQYF.

The genes are TRBV6-1 and TRBJ2-7, with D possibly being TRBD2 (5 bases). The CDR3 loop spans 13 amino acids. The V gene's germline CDR1 is MNHNS and CDR2 SASEGT. V lost 2 bases, J lost 7 bases, and 12 bases lay in between. The CDR3 protein is CASSEPHRGEQYF. CDR3 bases: TGTGCCAGCAGTGAACCCCATAGAGGGGAGCAGTACTTC.

The genes are TRBV5-8 and TRBJ2-7; D unresolved. This CDR3 region has 13 residues. Germline CDR1 is SGHTS and CDR2 is YDEGEE. Trimming pared 1 base from V and 4 bases from J, leaving 9 bases between. The CDR3 nucleotides read TGTGCCAGCAGCTTGCTGGTTTCTTACGAGCAGTACTTC. Its protein product is CASSLLVSYEQYF. Supplemented by reference TRBV5-8 and TRBJ2-7, the full variable domain reads EAGVTQSPTHLIKTRGQQATLRCSPISGHTSVYWYQQALGLGLQFLLWYDEGEERNRGNFPPRFSGRQFPNYSSELNVNALELEDSALYLCASSLLVSYEQYFGPGTRLTVT.

This chain connects TRBV11-2 to TRBJ2-3; D is unclear. From germline, CDR1 is SGHAT and CDR2 FQNNGV. This CDR3 comprises 15 residues. V lost 4 bases and J 5 bases, leaving 16 bases between the germline ends. The CDR3 is CASSSTFRQQDTQYF. The CDR3 bases are TGTGCCAGCAGCTCTACTTTTCGCCAGCAAGATACGCAGTATTTT.

CDR3 residues: CAISEGGELRTEAFF. Written as DNA, the CDR3 is TGTGCCATCAGTGAGGGAGGAGAGTTGCGCACTGAAGCTTTCTTT. The V gene is TRBV10-3, the J gene TRBJ1-1; D remains unclear. Germline V CDR1 and CDR2: ENHRY, SYGVKD. CDR3 length: 15 amino acids. V was shortened by 2 bases and J by 4 bases, with 14 bases between the two germline ends.

V and J are TRBV14 and TRBJ2-3; a weak D match, TRBD2 (7 bases). Germline CDR1 reads SGHDN; CDR2 reads FVKESK. This CDR3 is 16 amino acids long. V was cut by 0 bases and J by 2 bases, with 12 bases left in between. The CDR3 is CASSQEGEGVTDTQYF. The CDR3 DNA sequence: TGTGCCAGCAGCCAAGAAGGGGAGGGGGTCACAGATACGCAGTATTTT. Full variable domain (remainder filled in from reference TRBV14 and TRBJ2-3): EAGVTQFPSHSVIEKGQTVTLRCDPISGHDNLYWYRRVMGKEIKFLLHFVKESKQDESGMPNNRFLAERTGGTYSTLKVQPAELEDSGVYFCASSQEGEGVTDTQYFGPGTRLTVL.

Turning to this clone: This CDR3 is also generated by other DNA sequences in the sample. The gene calls are TRBV7-9 and TRBJ1-2; no firm D call. The V gene's germline CDR1 is SEHNR and CDR2 FQNEAQ (reference sequence). V lost 0 bases and J 5 bases, leaving 7 bases between the germline ends. This CDR3 spans 13 amino acids. Here the CDR3 reads CASSLAGDYGYTF. The DNA of the CDR3 is TGTGCCAGCAGCTTAGCGGGCGATTATGGCTACACCTTC.

The rearrangement joins TRBV7-9 to TRBJ1-4; D gene ambiguous. V was cut by 5 bases and J by 2 bases, with 12 bases left in between. This CDR3 contains 15 residues. The V gene's germline CDR1 is SEHNR and CDR2 FQNEAQ (reference sequence). CDR3 sequence: CASSPSTNTNEKLFF. The CDR3 coding sequence is TGTGCCAGCAGCCCTAGTACGAATACTAATGAAAAACTGTTTTTT.

The CDR3 region is CASSQEPWGDNSPLHF. CDR3 DNA: TGCGCCAGCAGCCAAGAGCCTTGGGGGGACAATTCACCCCTCCACTTT. The gene calls are TRBV4-3 and TRBJ1-6; the D gene is possibly TRBD1 (5 bases). CDR3 length: 16 residues. Germline V gives CDR1 LGHNA, CDR2 YSLEER. Trimming cost V 0 bases and J 7 bases, with 13 bases left between them.

The V call is TRBV6-5, the J call TRBJ1-2, with D perhaps matching TRBD1 (6 bases). Trimming took 8 bases from V and 3 from J, leaving 19 bases between them. This CDR3 is 15 amino acids long. Per the germline V gene, CDR1 is MNHEY and CDR2 is SVGAGI. CDR3 sequence (DNA): TGTGCCAGCCGGGGGTTACAGGGCCTGCACTATGGCTACACCTTC. Protein: CASRGLQGLHYGYTF.

This rearrangement joins TRBV5-1 to TRBJ2-3, with 7 bases lining up with TRBD2. Germline lookup yields CDR1 SGHRS and CDR2 YFSETQ. The CDR3 contains 15 residues. V lost 3 bases to trimming and J lost 3 bases; unmatched junction nucleotides: 7. The CDR3 protein is CASSSGGIITDTQYF. CDR3 sequence (DNA): TGCGCCAGCAGCTCCGGGGGGATAATTACAGATACGCAGTATTTT.

This clone was seen once. V gene TRBV4-1 combines with J gene TRBJ1-2; D might be TRBD1 (6 bases). CDR1 is MGHRA, CDR2 YSYEKL, per germline. Deletions cut 0 bases from V and 7 bases from J, with 9 bases between. There are 13 residues in the CDR3. The CDR3 region has the DNA TGCGCCAGCAGCCAAGACAGGGGTGGTGGCTACACCTTC. Translating it yields CASSQDRGGGYTF.

The chain joins TRBV9 to TRBJ2-3; the D gene is possibly TRBD1 (5 bases). The V gene's germline CDR1 is SGDLS and CDR2 YYNGEE. V was clipped by 3 bases and J by 1 base, with 18 bases between them. The CDR3 spans 17 residues. This CDR3 is CASSARPTVWGTDTQYF. The CDR3 coding sequence is TGTGCCAGCAGCGCCCGACCGACAGTCTGGGGCACAGATACGCAGTATTTT.

The rearrangement links TRBV7-2 to TRBJ1-5; D ambiguous. Germline V gives CDR1 SGHTA, CDR2 FQGNSA. The CDR3 sequence is 14 residues long. V was clipped by 3 bases and J by 2 bases, with 8 bases between them. In DNA, the CDR3 is TGTGCCAGCAGCTTGGGCCACGGCAATCAGCCCCAGCATTTT. Encoded protein: CASSLGHGNQPQHF. The entire variable domain, with the rest obtained from reference TRBV7-2 and TRBJ1-5, is as follows: GAGVSQSPSNKVTEKGKDVELRCDPISGHTALYWYRQSLGQGLEFLIYFQGNSAPDKSGLPSDRFSAERTGGSVSTLTIQRTQQEDSAVYLCASSLGHGNQPQHFGDGTRLSIL.

V is TRBV4-1 and J is TRBJ1-2; D unclear. This CDR3 comprises 12 residues. Germline V gene data show CDR1 as MGHRA and CDR2 as YSYEKL. Trimming took 0 bases from V and 5 from J, leaving 4 bases between them. CDR3 protein: CASSQDSYGYTF. CDR3 in DNA: TGCGCCAGCAGCCAAGACAGTTATGGCTACACCTTC.

The CDR3 loop is CASSPYLAGGSYNEQFF. As DNA, the CDR3 is TGTGCCAGCAGTCCCTACCTAGCGGGGGGGTCCTACAATGAGCAGTTCTTC. The chain is built from TRBV27 and TRBJ2-1; 12 bases map to TRBD2. This CDR3 comprises 17 residues. Germline-derived CDR1 and CDR2 are MNHEY and SMNVEV (reference sequence). With V trimmed by 5 bases and J by 1 base, 6 bases remained unmatched.

The CDR3 sequence: CASSPSGTNPDIIQYF. CDR3 bases: TGTGCCAGCAGCCCCTCGGGCACCAACCCGGACATCATTCAGTACTTC. This sequence joins TRBV11-2 and TRBJ2-4, with D maybe TRBD1 (5 bases). Germline loops: CDR1 SGHAT, CDR2 FQNNGV. This CDR3 has 16 residues. Trimming shortened V by 5 bases and J by 9 bases, and 23 bases separated the two germline ends.

This clone is a singleton in its sample. J is TRBJ1-1 and V is TRBV6-1, with no clear D. The germline V and J ends were trimmed by 8 bases and 2 bases, with 15 bases remaining between them. Germline CDR1 MNHNS, CDR2 SASEGT. The CDR3 covers 14 residues. In nucleotides, the CDR3 is TGTGCCAGCGGCACCAACGAGGGCAACACTGAAGCTTTCTTT. Translating gives CASGTNEGNTEAFF.

This sequence joins TRBV6-1 and TRBJ1-2; D is ambiguous. This CDR3 has 11 amino acids. Per germline, CDR1 MNHNS and CDR2 SASEGT. Trimming pared 1 base from V and 7 bases from J, leaving 4 bases between. The CDR3: CASSEGRGYTF. Here the CDR3 DNA reads TGTGCCAGCAGTGAAGGGCGTGGCTACACCTTC.

The V gene is TRBV5-1, the J gene TRBJ1-3; 8 bases line up with TRBD1. The germline V gene has CDR1 SGHRS and CDR2 YFSETQ. This CDR3 has 15 amino acids. The trim removed 0 bases at V and 3 bases at J, leaving 2 bases unmatched. The CDR3 sequence: CASSLGTGNGNTIYF. In DNA, the CDR3 is TGCGCCAGCAGCTTGGGGACAGGGAATGGAAACACCATATATTTT.